A single T cell receptor beta chain is shown here with its context. Antigen: not known. Those donors who had ophthalmopathy presented with moderate-to-severe activity, a CAS of ≥3, a NOSPECS of ≥4 and a duration under 3 months. Diagnosis relied on clinical symptoms, serum thyroxine, TRAb, thyroid ultrasound and orbital computed tomography. The entry originates in a study of Graves' ophthalmopathy and Graves' hyperthyroidism. For the study at large: Prior to any treatment, peripheral blood was collected at the time of initial diagnosis. Study observations and caveats: The authors also found most expanded thyroid clonotypes above 0.001 frequency in blood.

TCR beta CDR3 amplification used RNA transcripts. The authors performed first-round RT-PCR with HTBI primers and then a second-round multiplex PCR. TCRdb recomputed calls from the multiplex PCR reads with MiXCR, one row per CDR3 protein. The repertoire holds approximately 640,000 distinct CDR3 sequences, with 35% to 45% as singletons. CDR1 and CDR2 from the germline V gene are LNHNV and YYDKDF (reference sequence). The CDR3 consists of 14 residues. V lost 5 bases, J lost 6 bases, and 8 bases stayed unmatched. The chain links TRBV15 to TRBJ2-5, with 8 bases that match TRBD1. The origin of this receptor is an adult man with Graves' ophthalmopathy. Sequences were obtained from peripheral blood. The CDR3, as DNA: TGTGCCACCAGCGGAGGACAGGGCGGGCAGACCCAGTACTTC. It encodes CATSGGQGGQTQYF. Full variable domain (missing parts from reference TRBV15 and TRBJ2-5): DAMVIQNPRYQVTQFGKPVTLSCSQTLNHNVMYWYQQKSSQAPKLLFHYYDKDFNNEADTPDNFQSRRPNTSFCFLDIRSPGLGDTAMYLCATSGGQGGQTQYFGPGTRLLVL.